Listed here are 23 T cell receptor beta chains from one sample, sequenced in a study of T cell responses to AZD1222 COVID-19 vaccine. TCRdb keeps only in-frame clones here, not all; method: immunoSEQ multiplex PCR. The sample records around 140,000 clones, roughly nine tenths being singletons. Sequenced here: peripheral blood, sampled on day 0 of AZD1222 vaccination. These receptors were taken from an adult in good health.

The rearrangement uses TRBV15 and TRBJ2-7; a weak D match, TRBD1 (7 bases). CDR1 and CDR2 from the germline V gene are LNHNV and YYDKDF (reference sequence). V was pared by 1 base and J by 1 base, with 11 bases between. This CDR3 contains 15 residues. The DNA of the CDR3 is TGTGCCACCAGCAGAGGGCAGGGGGGATCCTACGAGCAGTACTTC. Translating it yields CATSRGQGGSYEQYF.

The CDR3 region is CASSPPGGRFEQYF. The CDR3 coding sequence is TGTGCCAGCAGCCCACCGGGGGGGCGGTTCGAGCAGTACTTC. The rearrangement uses TRBV7-9 and TRBJ2-7, with TRBD2 identical over 8 bases. The CDR3 extends over 14 amino acids. Germline-derived CDR1 and CDR2 are SEHNR and FQNEAQ (reference sequence). Trimming took 5 bases from V and 6 from J; bases not matched to a gene: 9.

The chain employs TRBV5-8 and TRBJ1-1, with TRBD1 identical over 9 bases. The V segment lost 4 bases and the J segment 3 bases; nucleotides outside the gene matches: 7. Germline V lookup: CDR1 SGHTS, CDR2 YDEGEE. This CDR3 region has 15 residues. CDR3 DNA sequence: TGTGCCAGCAGCCCCTCACAGGGGGCAGACACTGAAGCTTTCTTT. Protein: CASSPSQGADTEAFF.

This chain's CDR3 is CAWTPGSSYEQYF. The CDR3 DNA reads as TGTGCCTGGACTCCAGGGAGTTCCTACGAGCAGTACTTC. The J gene is TRBJ2-7, the V gene TRBV30; D assignment may be TRBD1 or TRBD2 (5 bases each). Germline-derived CDR1 and CDR2 are GTSNPN and SVGIG (reference sequence). This CDR3 has 13 amino acids. Trimming cost V 4 bases and J 1 base, with 11 bases left between them.

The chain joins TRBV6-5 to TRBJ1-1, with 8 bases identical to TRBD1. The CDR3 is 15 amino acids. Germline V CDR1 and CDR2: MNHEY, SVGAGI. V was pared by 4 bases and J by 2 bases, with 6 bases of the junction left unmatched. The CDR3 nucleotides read TGTGCCAGCAGTTCGCGGACAGGGAGAAACACTGAAGCTTTCTTT. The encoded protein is CASSSRTGRNTEAFF.

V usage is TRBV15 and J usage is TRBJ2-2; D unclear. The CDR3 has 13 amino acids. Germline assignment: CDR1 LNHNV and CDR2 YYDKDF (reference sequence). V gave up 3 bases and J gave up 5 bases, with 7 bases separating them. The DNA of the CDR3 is TGTGCCACCAGCAGCCTAAGAACCGGGGAGCTGTTTTTT. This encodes CATSSLRTGELFF.

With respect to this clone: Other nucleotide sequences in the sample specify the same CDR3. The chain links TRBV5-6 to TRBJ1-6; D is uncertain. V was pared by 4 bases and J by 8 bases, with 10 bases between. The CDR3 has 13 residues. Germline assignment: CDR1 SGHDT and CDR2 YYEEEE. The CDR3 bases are TGTGCCAGCAGCCCTGGGAGGGATTCACCCCTCCACTTT. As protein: CASSPGRDSPLHF.

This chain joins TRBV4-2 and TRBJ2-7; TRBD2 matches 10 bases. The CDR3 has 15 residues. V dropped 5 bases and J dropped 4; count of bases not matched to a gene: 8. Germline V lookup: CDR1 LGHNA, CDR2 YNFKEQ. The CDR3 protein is CASSLWLAGAYEQYF. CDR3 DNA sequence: TGTGCCAGCAGCTTGTGGCTAGCGGGAGCGTACGAGCAGTACTTC.

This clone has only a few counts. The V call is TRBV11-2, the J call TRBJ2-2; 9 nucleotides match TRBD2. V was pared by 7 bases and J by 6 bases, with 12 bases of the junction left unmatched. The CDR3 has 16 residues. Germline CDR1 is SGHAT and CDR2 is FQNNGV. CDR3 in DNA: TGTGCCAGCACCTTCCTTAGCGGGAGAGGAGCCGGGGAGCTGTTTTTT. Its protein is CASTFLSGRGAGELFF.

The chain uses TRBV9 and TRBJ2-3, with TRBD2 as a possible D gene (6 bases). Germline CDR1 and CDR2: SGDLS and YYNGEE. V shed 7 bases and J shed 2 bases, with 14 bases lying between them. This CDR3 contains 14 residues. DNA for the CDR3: TGTGCCAGCGGCGGGACCGCCCCCACAGATACGCAGTATTTT. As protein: CASGGTAPTDTQYF.

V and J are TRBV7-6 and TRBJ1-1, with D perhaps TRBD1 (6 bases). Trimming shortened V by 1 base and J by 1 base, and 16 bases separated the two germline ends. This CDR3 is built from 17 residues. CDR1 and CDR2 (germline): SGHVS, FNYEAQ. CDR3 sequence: CASSLGRRGAGNTEAFF. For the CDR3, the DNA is TGTGCCAGCAGCTTAGGACGCAGGGGCGCGGGGAACACTGAAGCTTTCTTT.

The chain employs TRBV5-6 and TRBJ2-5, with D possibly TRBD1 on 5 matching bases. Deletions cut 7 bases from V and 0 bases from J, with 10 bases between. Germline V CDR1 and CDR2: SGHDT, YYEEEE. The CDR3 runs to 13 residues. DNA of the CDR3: TGTGCCAGCTACAGGTGGCACCAAGAGACCCAGTACTTC. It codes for CASYRWHQETQYF. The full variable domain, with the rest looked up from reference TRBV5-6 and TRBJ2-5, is DAGVTQSPTHLIKTRGQQVTLRCSPKSGHDTVSWYQQALGQGPQFIFQYYEEEERQRGNFPDRFSGHQFPNYSSELNVNALLLGDSALYLCASYRWHQETQYFGPGTRLLVL.

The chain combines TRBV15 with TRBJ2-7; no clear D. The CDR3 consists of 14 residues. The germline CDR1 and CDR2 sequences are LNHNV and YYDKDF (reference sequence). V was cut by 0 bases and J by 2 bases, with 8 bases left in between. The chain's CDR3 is CATSRERPPYEQYF. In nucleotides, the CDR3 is TGTGCCACCAGCAGAGAACGGCCCCCCTACGAGCAGTACTTC.

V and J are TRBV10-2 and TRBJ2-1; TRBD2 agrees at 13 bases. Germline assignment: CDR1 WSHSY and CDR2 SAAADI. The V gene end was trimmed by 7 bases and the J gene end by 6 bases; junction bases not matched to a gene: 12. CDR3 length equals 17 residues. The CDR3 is CASTPSWTSGSRNEQFF. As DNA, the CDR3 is TGCGCCAGCACCCCCTCTTGGACTAGCGGGAGCCGCAATGAGCAGTTCTTC.

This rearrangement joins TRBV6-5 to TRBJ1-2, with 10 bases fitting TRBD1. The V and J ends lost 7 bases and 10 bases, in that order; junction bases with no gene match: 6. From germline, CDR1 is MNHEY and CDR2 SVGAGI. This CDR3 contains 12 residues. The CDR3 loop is CASTKGQGFYTF. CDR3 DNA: TGTGCCAGCACCAAGGGACAGGGGTTCTACACCTTC.

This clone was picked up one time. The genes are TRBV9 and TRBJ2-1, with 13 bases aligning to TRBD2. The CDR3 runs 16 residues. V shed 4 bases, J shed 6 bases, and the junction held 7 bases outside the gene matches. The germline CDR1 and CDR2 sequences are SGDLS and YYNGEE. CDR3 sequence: CASSPQGTSGTNEQFF. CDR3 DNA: TGTGCCAGCAGCCCCCAGGGGACTAGCGGGACCAATGAGCAGTTCTTC.

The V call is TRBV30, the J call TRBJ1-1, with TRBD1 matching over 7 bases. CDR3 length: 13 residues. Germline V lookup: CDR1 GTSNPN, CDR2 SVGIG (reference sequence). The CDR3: CVSSGAGGTEAFF. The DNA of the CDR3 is TGTGTCTCATCCGGTGCAGGGGGGACTGAAGCTTTCTTT.

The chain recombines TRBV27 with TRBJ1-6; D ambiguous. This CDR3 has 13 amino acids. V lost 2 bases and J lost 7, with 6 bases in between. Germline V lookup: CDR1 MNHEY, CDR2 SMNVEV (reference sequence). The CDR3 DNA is TGTGCCAGCAGTTTACTAGGGAATTCACCCCTCCACTTT. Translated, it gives CASSLLGNSPLHF.

DNA of the CDR3: TGTGCCAGCAGCGAAAAATCGGTCGTGTCTAATTCACCCCTCCACTTT. It is translated as CASSEKSVVSNSPLHF. J is TRBJ1-6 and V is TRBV2; D ambiguous. Deletions cut 6 bases from V and 6 bases from J, with 18 bases between. The germline V gene has CDR1 SNHLY and CDR2 FYNNEI. This CDR3 has 16 amino acids.

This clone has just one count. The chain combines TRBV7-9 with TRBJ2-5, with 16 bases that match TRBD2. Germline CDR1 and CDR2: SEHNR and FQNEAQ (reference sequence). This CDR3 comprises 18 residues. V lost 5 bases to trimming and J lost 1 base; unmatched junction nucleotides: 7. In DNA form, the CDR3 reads TGTGCCAGCAGCGAACCGGGACTAGCGGGGGGGTCCCAAGAGACCCAGTACTTC. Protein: CASSEPGLAGGSQETQYF.

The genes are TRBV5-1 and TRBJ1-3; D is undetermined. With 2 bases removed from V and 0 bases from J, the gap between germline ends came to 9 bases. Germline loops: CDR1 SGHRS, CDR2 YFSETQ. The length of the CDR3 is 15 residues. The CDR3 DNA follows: TGCGCCAGCAGCTTAACCTATCTCTCTGGAAACACCATATATTTT. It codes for CASSLTYLSGNTIYF.

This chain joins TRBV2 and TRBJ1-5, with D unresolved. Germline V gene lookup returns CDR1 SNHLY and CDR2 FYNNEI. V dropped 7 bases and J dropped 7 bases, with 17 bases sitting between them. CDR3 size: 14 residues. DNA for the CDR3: TGTGCCAGCACCCAAAGTGGGGTACGGCAGCCCCAGCATTTT. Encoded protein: CASTQSGVRQPQHF.

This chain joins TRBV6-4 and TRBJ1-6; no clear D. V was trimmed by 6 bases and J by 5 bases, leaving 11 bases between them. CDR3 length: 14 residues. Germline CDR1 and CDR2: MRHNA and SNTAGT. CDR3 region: CASSDRGNNSPLHF. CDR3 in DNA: TGTGCCAGCAGCGACCGAGGAAATAATTCACCCCTCCACTTT.